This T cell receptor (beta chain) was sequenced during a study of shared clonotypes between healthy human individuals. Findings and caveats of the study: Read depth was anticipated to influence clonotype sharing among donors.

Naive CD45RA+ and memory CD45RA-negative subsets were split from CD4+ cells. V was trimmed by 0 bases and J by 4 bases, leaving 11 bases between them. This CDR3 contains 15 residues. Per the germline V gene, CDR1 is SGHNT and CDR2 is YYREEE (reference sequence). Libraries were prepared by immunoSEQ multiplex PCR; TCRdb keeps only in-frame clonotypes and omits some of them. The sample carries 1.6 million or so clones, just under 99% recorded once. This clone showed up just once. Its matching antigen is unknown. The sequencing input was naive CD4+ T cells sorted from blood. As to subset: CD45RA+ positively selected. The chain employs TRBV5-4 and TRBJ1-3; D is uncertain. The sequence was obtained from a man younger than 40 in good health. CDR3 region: CASSLAGVTGNTIYF. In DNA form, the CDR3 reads TGTGCCAGCAGCTTGGCCGGGGTTACGGGAAACACCATATATTTT.